The 25 T cell receptor beta chains in this list originate from one sample, sequenced in a study of cytomegalovirus exposure and HLA in healthy donors. Use of 60 Vbeta and 13 Jbeta primers characterized the PCR. Repertoires were generated with immunoSEQ multiplex PCR, while TCRdb's copy carries only in-frame clones and drops some. Of 130,000 to 150,000 clones in the sample, 70% to 85% were seen once. Source material: PBMCs. Receptors originate from an older woman in good health and CMV-seropositive.

The chain carries TRBV2 and TRBJ2-5; a possible D gene is TRBD1 (5 bases). Looked up from germline, CDR1 is SNHLY and CDR2 is FYNNEI. Trimming took off 3 bases at V and 5 bases at J, with 7 bases between the two ends. This CDR3 region has 12 residues. The CDR3 DNA reads as TGTGCCAGCAGTGACAGGGTGGAGACCCAGTACTTC. Amino acids: CASSDRVETQYF.

This clone has more than one count but fewer than ten. The chain combines TRBV28 with TRBJ1-2; a weak D match, TRBD1 (6 bases). The CDR3 has 14 residues. The germline gives CDR1 MDHEN, CDR2 SYDVKM. Trimming took 3 bases from V and 8 from J, leaving 16 bases between them. CDR3 sequence: CASSLGARLGGYTF. CDR3 in DNA: TGTGCCAGCAGTTTGGGGGCCCGGTTGGGGGGCTACACCTTC.

This chain uses TRBV28 with TRBJ1-1; 7 bases agree with TRBD1. V was pared by 2 bases and J by 0 bases, with 0 bases of the junction left unmatched. Germline V gives CDR1 MDHEN, CDR2 SYDVKM. This CDR3 is 14 amino acids long. The CDR3, as DNA: TGTGCCAGCAGTTTAGACAGGGTGAACACTGAAGCTTTCTTT. This sequence encodes CASSLDRVNTEAFF.

The V gene is TRBV27, the J gene TRBJ2-1; no definite D call. The CDR3 extends over 13 amino acids. Germline loops: CDR1 MNHEY, CDR2 SMNVEV (reference sequence). V was trimmed by 3 bases and J by 9 bases, leaving 12 bases between them. In nucleotides, the CDR3 is TGTGCCAGCAGTTTCGGTAGTGGTATTGAGCAGTTCTTC. It is translated as CASSFGSGIEQFF.

The chain employs TRBV28 and TRBJ1-5; 7 positions match TRBD1. V was pared by 3 bases and J by 4 bases, with 6 bases of the junction left unmatched. The CDR3 length is 15 residues. CDR1 and CDR2 (germline): MDHEN, SYDVKM. DNA of the CDR3: TGTGCCAGCAGTTTGCCAGGGGGAGGTAATCAGCCCCAGCATTTT. It specifies CASSLPGGGNQPQHF. Combining the CDR3 with reference TRBV28 and TRBJ1-5 gives the whole variable domain DVKVTQSSRYLVKRTGEKVFLECVQDMDHENMFWYRQDPGLGLRLIYFSYDVKMKEKGDIPEGYSVSREKKERFSLILESASTNQTSMYLCASSLPGGGNQPQHFGDGTRLSIL.

Notes on this clone: Other DNA sequences within the sample encode an identical CDR3. This chain joins TRBV10-3 and TRBJ2-1; TRBD2 agrees at 8 bases. V lost 5 bases to trimming and J lost 2 bases; unmatched junction nucleotides: 5. Germline loops: CDR1 ENHRY, CDR2 SYGVKD. This CDR3 comprises 15 residues. This chain's CDR3 is CAISLLAATYNEQFF. The CDR3 region has the DNA TGTGCCATCAGTTTACTAGCGGCAACCTACAATGAGCAGTTCTTC.

CDR3 protein: CASSGTGTGGRANYGYTF. The CDR3, as DNA: TGTGCCAGCAGTGGCACCGGGACAGGAGGTCGGGCTAACTATGGCTACACCTTC. The rearrangement uses TRBV2 and TRBJ1-2; 8 positions match TRBD1. The germline CDR1 and CDR2 sequences are SNHLY and FYNNEI. This CDR3 comprises 18 residues. Trimming took 4 bases from V and 0 from J; bases not matched to a gene: 13.

The chain is built from TRBV5-1 and TRBJ1-1; D is perhaps TRBD1 (5 bases). The V and J ends lost 4 bases and 2 bases respectively, with 12 bases between them. Germline values: CDR1 SGHRS, CDR2 YFSETQ. The CDR3 extends over 14 amino acids. In DNA, the CDR3 is TGCGCCAGCAGCCCCTGGGGCGTAAACACTGAAGCTTTCTTT. Protein: CASSPWGVNTEAFF.

The rearrangement joins TRBV28 to TRBJ2-7, with D possibly TRBD2 on 5 matching bases. Trimming shortened V by 5 bases and J by 6 bases, and 17 bases separated the two germline ends. The CDR3 covers 14 residues. CDR1 and CDR2 (germline): MDHEN, SYDVKM. This CDR3 reads CASSPPPGLAEQYF. The CDR3 coding sequence is TGTGCCAGCAGTCCCCCCCCCGGACTTGCCGAGCAGTACTTC.

The V and J genes are TRBV7-2 and TRBJ2-7; maybe TRBD2 (5 bases). CDR1 and CDR2 from the germline V gene are SGHTA and FQGNSA. Between the trimmed V and J ends, which lost 1 base and 3 bases, there was a span of 10 bases. This CDR3 comprises 14 residues. CDR3 bases: TGTGCCAGCAGCTTAGGATCGGGGTACTACGAGCAGTACTTC. Residues: CASSLGSGYYEQYF.

The chain's CDR3 is CASSSFYEQFF. The DNA of the CDR3 is TGTGCCAGCAGTTCCTTCTATGAGCAGTTCTTC. The chain combines TRBV28 with TRBJ2-1; D uncertain. V gave up 4 bases and J gave up 8 bases, with 6 bases separating them. CDR3 length: 11 residues. Germline CDR1 MDHEN, CDR2 SYDVKM.

The rearrangement uses TRBV13 and TRBJ2-1; TRBD2 is a possible D gene (5 bases). The CDR3 is 16 amino acids. Trimming stripped 2 bases from V and 2 bases from J, with 13 bases between. Germline V gives CDR1 PRHDT, CDR2 FYEKMQ (reference sequence). For the CDR3, the DNA is TGTGCCAGCAGCTTACTAGCTCTAGGCCCCTACAATGAGCAGTTCTTC. Its protein product is CASSLLALGPYNEQFF.

The rearrangement links TRBV6-5 to TRBJ2-1; D call uncertain. The CDR3 has 12 residues. Germline values: CDR1 MNHEY, CDR2 SVGAGI. The V gene lost 2 bases and the J gene lost 6 bases, with 5 bases spanning the gap. The CDR3: CASSYTRNEQFF. DNA for the CDR3: TGTGCCAGCAGTTACACGCGCAATGAGCAGTTCTTC.

This clone has just one count. The gene calls are TRBV5-4 and TRBJ2-5, with unresolved D. V dropped 5 bases and J dropped 10 bases, with 15 bases sitting between them. The CDR3 is made up of 12 amino acids. Germline CDR1 is SGHNT and CDR2 is YYREEE (reference sequence). The CDR3: CASSFGLGGQYF. The DNA for the CDR3 is TGTGCCAGCAGTTTCGGTCTCGGCGGCCAGTACTTC.

This clone was counted between two and nine times. This chain links TRBV10-3 with TRBJ2-2; tentative D call: TRBD2 (5 bases). This CDR3 is built from 15 residues. V lost 1 base, J lost 7 bases, and 13 bases lay in between. Per germline, CDR1 ENHRY and CDR2 SYGVKD. Here the CDR3 DNA reads TGTGCCATCAGTGAGTATAGCGCTCACGGCGGGGAGCTGTTTTTT. This gives the protein CAISEYSAHGGELFF.

This chain connects TRBV27 to TRBJ2-7, with TRBD1 matching over 8 bases. Germline CDR1 and CDR2: MNHEY and SMNVEV (reference sequence). J lost 5 bases, V lost 8 bases, and 5 bases had no gene match. This CDR3 is 12 amino acids long. The CDR3 spells CASGDRNDEQYF. CDR3 nucleotides: TGTGCCAGCGGGGACAGGAACGACGAGCAGTACTTC.

This clone was detected a few times. The J gene is TRBJ1-4, the V gene TRBV4-1; D not certain. The V gene lost 4 bases and the J gene lost 0 bases, with 9 bases spanning the gap. In germline, CDR1 is MGHRA, CDR2 YSYEKL. This CDR3 spans 15 amino acids. CDR3 region: CASSPGRATNEKLFF. The DNA of the CDR3 is TGCGCCAGCAGCCCCGGGAGAGCAACTAATGAAAAACTGTTTTTT.

V gene TRBV11-2 combines with J gene TRBJ2-7; D perhaps matches TRBD1 (7 bases). This CDR3 is 16 amino acids long. CDR1 is SGHAT, CDR2 FQNNGV, per germline. Trimming shortened V by 5 bases and J by 2 bases, and 19 bases separated the two germline ends. CDR3 coding DNA: TGTGCCAGCAGCCCCAGGGGGGAAGATAACCCCTACGAGCAGTACTTC. Encoded protein: CASSPRGEDNPYEQYF.

The chain employs TRBV7-2 and TRBJ2-1; D gene unclear. The CDR3 runs 11 residues. The germline V gene encodes CDR1 SGHTA and CDR2 FQGNSA. The V and J ends lost 3 bases and 6 bases respectively, with 3 bases between them. The CDR3 coding sequence is TGTGCCAGCAGCTTTCTCAATGAGCAGTTCTTC. Amino acid sequence: CASSFLNEQFF.

This clone has just a few counts. The chain joins TRBV10-3 to TRBJ2-1, with 7 bases matching TRBD2. Looked up from germline, CDR1 is ENHRY and CDR2 is SYGVKD. V shed 6 bases and J 3 bases; nucleotides not matched to a gene: 2. This CDR3 has 13 amino acids. The CDR3 DNA is TGTGCCATCAGAGGACTAGACTACAATGAGCAGTTCTTC. Its translation: CAIRGLDYNEQFF.

The chain employs TRBV27 and TRBJ2-7; TRBD2 aligns across 15 bases. The J segment lost 2 bases and the V segment lost 0 bases, leaving 5 bases of the junction unmatched. This CDR3 comprises 18 residues. In germline, CDR1 is MNHEY, CDR2 SMNVEV (reference sequence). CDR3 sequence: CASSLSRTSGRAPYEQYF. CDR3 nucleotides: TGTGCCAGCAGTTTATCGCGGACTAGCGGGAGGGCGCCCTACGAGCAGTACTTC.

V and J are TRBV5-4 and TRBJ2-3; tentatively, D is TRBD2 (5 bases). V lost 2 bases to trimming and J lost 0 bases, with 7 bases between them. This CDR3 has 14 amino acids. CDR1 is SGHNT and CDR2 is YYREEE in the germline V gene (reference sequence). In nucleotides, the CDR3 is TGTGCCAGCAGCTTTCGGACTAGCACAGATACGCAGTATTTT. Translated, it gives CASSFRTSTDTQYF. The variable domain in full, completed from reference TRBV5-4 and TRBJ2-3, reads ETGVTQSPTHLIKTRGQQVTLRCSSQSGHNTVSWYQQALGQGPQFIFQYYREEENGRGNFPPRFSGLQFPNYSSELNVNALELDDSALYLCASSFRTSTDTQYFGPGTRLTVL.

The V and J genes are TRBV19 and TRBJ1-1; 7 bases agree with TRBD1. The length of the CDR3 is 13 residues. Germline CDR1 and CDR2: LNHDA and SQIVND (reference sequence). Trimming at V came to 1 base and at J to 7 bases, leaving 3 bases not matched to a gene. For the CDR3, the DNA is TGTGCCAGTAGTATAGGCAGGGGGATTGAAGCTTTCTTT. Encoded protein: CASSIGRGIEAFF.

This clone turned up a few times. This rearrangement joins TRBV11-3 to TRBJ2-3, with D perhaps matching TRBD2 (6 bases). CDR1 and CDR2 (germline): SGHNT, YENEEA. V lost 7 bases and J 0 bases, leaving 11 bases between the germline ends. There are 14 residues in the CDR3. The CDR3 reads CASKVGGSTDTQYF. CDR3 bases: TGTGCCAGCAAAGTGGGAGGCAGCACAGATACGCAGTATTTT.

CDR3 nucleotide sequence: TGTGCCAGCAGCGTCTCTAGCGGGGCCTACAATGAGCAGTTCTTC. Protein product: CASSVSSGAYNEQFF. V usage is TRBV7-3 and J usage is TRBJ2-1; 9 positions agree with TRBD2. Germline V gene sequence: CDR1 SGHTA, CDR2 FQGTGA. This CDR3 contains 15 residues. V was clipped by 5 bases and J by 2 bases; unmatched bases: 4.